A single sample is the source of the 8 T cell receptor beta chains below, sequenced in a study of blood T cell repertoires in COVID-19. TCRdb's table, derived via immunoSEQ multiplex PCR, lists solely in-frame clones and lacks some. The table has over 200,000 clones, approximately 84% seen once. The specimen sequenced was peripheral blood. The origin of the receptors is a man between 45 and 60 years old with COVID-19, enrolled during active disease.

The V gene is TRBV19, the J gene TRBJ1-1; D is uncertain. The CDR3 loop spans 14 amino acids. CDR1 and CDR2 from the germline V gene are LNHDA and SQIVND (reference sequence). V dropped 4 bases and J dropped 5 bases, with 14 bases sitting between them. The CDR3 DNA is TGTGCCAGTAGTACTGTAGAGGGATGGACTGAAGCTTTCTTT. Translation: CASSTVEGWTEAFF.

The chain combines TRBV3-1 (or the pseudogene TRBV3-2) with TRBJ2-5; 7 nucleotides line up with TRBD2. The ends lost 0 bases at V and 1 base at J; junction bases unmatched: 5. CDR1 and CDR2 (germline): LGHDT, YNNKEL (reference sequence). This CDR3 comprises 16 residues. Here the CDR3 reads CASSQEGRVRQETQYF. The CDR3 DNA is TGTGCCAGCAGCCAAGAGGGGAGGGTACGCCAAGAGACCCAGTACTTC.

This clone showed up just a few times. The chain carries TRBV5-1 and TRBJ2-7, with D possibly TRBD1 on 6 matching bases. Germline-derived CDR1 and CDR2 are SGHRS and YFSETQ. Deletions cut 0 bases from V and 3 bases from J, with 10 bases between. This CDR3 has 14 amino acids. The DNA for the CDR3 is TGCGCCAGCAGCTTGGGTCAGGGGAACTACGAGCAGTACTTC. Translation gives CASSLGQGNYEQYF.

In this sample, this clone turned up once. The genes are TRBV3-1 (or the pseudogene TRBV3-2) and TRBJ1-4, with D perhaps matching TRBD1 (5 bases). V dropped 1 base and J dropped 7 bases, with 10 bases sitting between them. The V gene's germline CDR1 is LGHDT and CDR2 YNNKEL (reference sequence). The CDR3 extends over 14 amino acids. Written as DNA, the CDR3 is TGTGCCAGCAGCCAAGGGCAGGGAGGTGAAAAACTGTTTTTT. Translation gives CASSQGQGGEKLFF.

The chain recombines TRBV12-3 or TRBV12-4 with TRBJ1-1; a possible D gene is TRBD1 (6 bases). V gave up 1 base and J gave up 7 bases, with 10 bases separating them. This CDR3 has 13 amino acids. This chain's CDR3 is CASSLGTDSEAFF. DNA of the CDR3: TGTGCCAGCAGTTTAGGGACAGACAGTGAAGCTTTCTTT.

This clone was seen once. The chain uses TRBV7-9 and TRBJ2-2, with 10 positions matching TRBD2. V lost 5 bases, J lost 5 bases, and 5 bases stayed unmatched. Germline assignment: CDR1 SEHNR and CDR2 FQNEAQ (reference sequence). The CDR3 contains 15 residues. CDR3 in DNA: TGTGCCAGCAGCCTCGGACTAGCGGAAACCGGGGAGCTGTTTTTT. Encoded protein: CASSLGLAETGELFF.

The CDR3 here is CASSYPRTGEYSNQPQHF. In DNA form, the CDR3 reads TGTGCCAGCAGTTACCCGAGGACAGGCGAATATAGCAATCAGCCCCAGCATTTT. The chain is built from TRBV6-2 or TRBV6-3 and TRBJ1-5; 7 nucleotides match TRBD1. CDR3 length equals 18 residues. V dropped 2 bases and J dropped 0; count of bases not matched to a gene: 10. Germline lookup yields CDR1 MNHEY and CDR2 SVGEGT.

The DNA for the CDR3 is TGCGCCAGCAGCTTGGGATTGGACACCCAACACACCGGGGAGCTGTTTTTT. Amino acid sequence: CASSLGLDTQHTGELFF. The chain uses TRBV5-1 and TRBJ2-2, with a possible D match to TRBD1 (5 bases). This CDR3 has 17 amino acids. CDR1 and CDR2 (germline): SGHRS, YFSETQ. The ends were cut back, 0 bases at V and 3 bases at J, with 15 bases in the middle.